Reported below is one T cell receptor (beta chain). This record comes from a study of blood T cell repertoires in COVID-19. CDR3 length: 16 amino acids. Per the germline V gene, CDR1 is MNHNY and CDR2 is SVGAGI (reference sequence). The junction had 8 bases not matched to a gene; V was cut back by 7 bases and J by 1 base. Source study methods: Reference gene primer amplification gave nucleated cell count estimates. Clones were read by immunoSEQ multiplex PCR, and TCRdb kept only the in-frame ones, dropping some. V, J and clone size were drawn from that table, and D and trimming were deduced from the DNA. The sample yields some 48,000 clones, roughly 82% seen once.

The sequencing input was peripheral blood. This receptor was taken from a human donor in a cohort sampled during active COVID-19. The rearrangement uses TRBV6-6 and TRBJ2-3; 10 bases align to TRBD1. The CDR3 is CASIPRGTGGTDTQYF. In DNA, the CDR3 is TGTGCCAGCATCCCCAGGGGGACAGGGGGCACAGATACGCAGTATTTT.